These 26 T cell receptor beta chains were all obtained from the same sample, sequenced in a study of T cell changes during pregnancy in multiple sclerosis. The table came from immunoSEQ multiplex PCR; TCRdb's copy has only in-frame clones and leaves some out. The sample carries over 80,000 clones, about nine tenths recorded once. The material sequenced was peripheral blood, taken in the second trimester of pregnancy. Receptors originate from a female donor in good health, enrolled as a control in a pregnancy study.

This chain joins TRBV5-1 and TRBJ1-4, with TRBD1 identical over 10 bases. Germline CDR1 and CDR2: SGHRS and YFSETQ. The CDR3 runs to 15 residues. The trim removed 4 bases at V and 3 bases at J, leaving 3 bases unmatched. CDR3 sequence (DNA): TGCGCCAGCAGCCGGGGACAGGGGCCTAATGAAAAACTGTTTTTT. Its translation is CASSRGQGPNEKLFF.

The chain carries TRBV5-5 and TRBJ2-5, with a tentative D call TRBD1 (6 bases). The CDR3 length is 16 residues. Germline V CDR1 and CDR2: SGHKS, YYEKEE (reference sequence). V lost 4 bases and J 1 base, leaving 17 bases between the germline ends. CDR3 DNA sequence: TGTGCCAGCAGCCGGATACTAGACAGGCTCCAAGAGACCCAGTACTTC. As protein: CASSRILDRLQETQYF.

V is TRBV19 and J is TRBJ2-7; a weak D match, TRBD1 (5 bases). V gave up 5 bases and J gave up 0 bases, with 14 bases separating them. Germline loops: CDR1 LNHDA, CDR2 SQIVND (reference sequence). The CDR3 totals 15 residues. The CDR3 here is CASSSWQGSSYEQYF. The DNA of the CDR3 is TGTGCCAGTAGTTCTTGGCAGGGATCCTCCTACGAGCAGTACTTC.

J is TRBJ2-1 and V is TRBV29-1, with D maybe TRBD2 (6 bases). Germline CDR1 SQVTM, CDR2 ANQGSEA. The CDR3 covers 16 residues. The V end lost 6 bases, the J end lost 5 bases, and 23 bases lay between the germline ends. Here the CDR3 DNA reads TGCAGCGTAAACGTCGGGACTTCCCGAACTGACAATGAGCAGTTCTTC. Amino acids: CSVNVGTSRTDNEQFF.

The V gene is TRBV6-5, the J gene TRBJ1-1; weak D call: TRBD1 (5 bases). V dropped 6 bases and J dropped 11 bases, with 13 bases sitting between them. The CDR3 length is 11 residues. CDR1 and CDR2 (germline): MNHEY, SVGAGI. The CDR3: CASSRVLGAFF. Written as DNA, the CDR3 is TGTGCCAGCAGCAGGGTTCTCGGGGCTTTCTTT.

J is TRBJ1-5 and V is TRBV28, with D hard to call. V was trimmed by 5 bases and J by 4 bases, leaving 15 bases between them. Germline V gene data show CDR1 as MDHEN and CDR2 as SYDVKM. The length of the CDR3 is 15 residues. The CDR3 loop reads CASSIPLQANQPQHF. In nucleotides, the CDR3 is TGTGCCAGCAGTATACCCCTCCAGGCGAATCAGCCCCAGCATTTT.

The J gene is TRBJ2-7, the V gene TRBV13; 8 nucleotides line up with TRBD1. CDR1 is PRHDT and CDR2 is FYEKMQ in the germline V gene (reference sequence). V shed 5 bases and J 2 bases; nucleotides not matched to a gene: 5. The CDR3 is 14 amino acids. CDR3 loop: CASSPRDRTYEQYF. In nucleotides, the CDR3 is TGTGCCAGCAGCCCGCGGGACAGGACCTACGAGCAGTACTTC.

V is TRBV9 and J is TRBJ2-3; TRBD1 is a possible D gene (5 bases). V shed 3 bases and J shed 2 bases, with 13 bases lying between them. This CDR3 has 15 residues. Germline V lookup: CDR1 SGDLS, CDR2 YYNGEE. CDR3 protein: CASSEQVFHTDTQYF. In nucleotides, the CDR3 is TGTGCCAGCAGCGAACAGGTTTTTCACACAGATACGCAGTATTTT.

A single count supports this clone. This rearrangement joins TRBV10-3 to TRBJ2-3, with D possibly TRBD2 on 6 matching bases. This CDR3 has 16 amino acids. Germline V CDR1 and CDR2: ENHRY, SYGVKD. V gave up 0 bases and J gave up 0 bases, with 10 bases separating them. The CDR3: CAISESTRTSTDTQYF. CDR3 sequence (DNA): TGTGCCATCAGTGAGTCGACTAGGACTAGCACAGATACGCAGTATTTT.

CDR3 in amino acids: CASSSGGRDGSYEQYF. The DNA for the CDR3 is TGCGCCAGCAGCTCGGGGGGGCGGGACGGTTCCTACGAGCAGTACTTC. V usage is TRBV5-1 and J usage is TRBJ2-7; 8 nucleotides match TRBD2. CDR3 size: 16 residues. V was pared by 3 bases and J by 1 base, with 9 bases of the junction left unmatched. Germline values: CDR1 SGHRS, CDR2 YFSETQ.

This sequence joins TRBV5-1 and TRBJ2-3; 9 nucleotides line up with TRBD2. J was trimmed by 5 bases and V by 4 bases; bases with no gene match: 2. In germline, CDR1 is SGHRS, CDR2 YFSETQ. The length of the CDR3 is 13 residues. CDR3 DNA: TGCGCCAGCAGCGTAGCGGGAGAAGATACGCAGTATTTT. Protein sequence: CASSVAGEDTQYF. Together with reference TRBV5-1 and TRBJ2-3, the CDR3 gives the full variable domain: KAGVTQTPRYLIKTRGQQVTLSCSPISGHRSVSWYQQTPGQGLQFLFEYFSETQRNKGNFPGRFSGRQFSNSRSEMNVSTLELGDSALYLCASSVAGEDTQYFGPGTRLTVL.

About this clone: The sample carries other DNA sequences with the same CDR3. The gene calls are TRBV1 and TRBJ2-7; the table names TRBD1, a call not compared with the DNA. TRBV1 is shown as a pseudogene. The CDR3 has 15 residues. The CDR3 DNA sequence: TGCACCAGCAGCCAAGATGACAGGAGCTCCTACGAGCAGTACTTC. Translated: CTSSQDDRSSYEQYF.

The V gene is TRBV18, the J gene TRBJ2-1; 8 bases fit TRBD1. From germline, CDR1 is KGHSH and CDR2 LQKENI. The CDR3 contains 16 residues. J lost 0 bases, V lost 5 bases, and 6 bases had no gene match. For the CDR3, the DNA is TGTGCCAGCTCAACGAGGACAGGGAGCTCCTACAATGAGCAGTTCTTC. Encoded protein: CASSTRTGSSYNEQFF.

V usage is TRBV9 and J usage is TRBJ1-6; D not resolved. CDR1 is SGDLS and CDR2 is YYNGEE in the germline V gene. There are 13 residues in the CDR3. Trimming removed 5 bases at V and 7 bases at J, with 10 bases between. CDR3: CASREEGNSPLHF. The DNA of the CDR3 is TGTGCCAGCAGAGAGGAAGGCAATTCACCCCTCCACTTT. Using reference TRBV9 and TRBJ1-6 for the parts outside the CDR3, the full variable domain is DSGVTQTPKHLITATGQRVTLRCSPRSGDLSVYWYQQSLDQGLQFLIQYYNGEERAKGNILERFSAQQFPDLHSELNLSSLELGDSALYFCASREEGNSPLHFGNGTRLTVT.

This chain joins TRBV14 and TRBJ2-3; D might be TRBD1 (6 bases). V dropped 0 bases and J dropped 4 bases, with 8 bases sitting between them. The CDR3 has 14 residues. Germline CDR1 reads SGHDN; CDR2 reads FVKESK. CDR3 bases: TGTGCCAGCAGCCAAGAACGGACAGCAGATACGCAGTATTTT. Amino acid sequence: CASSQERTADTQYF.

This chain connects TRBV7-2 to TRBJ2-1; D perhaps matches TRBD1 (6 bases). Trimming cost V 3 bases and J 12 bases, with 15 bases left between them. The CDR3 length is 13 residues. From germline, CDR1 is SGHTA and CDR2 FQGNSA. The CDR3 reads CASSFRQEFSQFF. The CDR3 DNA reads as TGTGCCAGCAGCTTTCGACAGGAATTCTCGCAGTTCTTC.

This clone was recorded once. The CDR3 protein is CASSVGTPLSYEQYF. The CDR3 DNA follows: TGTGCCAGCAGCGTAGGGACACCGCTCTCCTACGAGCAGTACTTC. The chain joins TRBV9 to TRBJ2-7, with D possibly matching TRBD1 (5 bases). The CDR3 contains 15 residues. V lost 0 bases and J 0 bases, leaving 10 bases between the germline ends. Germline V gene sequence: CDR1 SGDLS, CDR2 YYNGEE. Looking up the rest from reference TRBV9 and TRBJ2-7 gives the full variable domain: DSGVTQTPKHLITATGQRVTLRCSPRSGDLSVYWYQQSLDQGLQFLIQYYNGEERAKGNILERFSAQQFPDLHSELNLSSLELGDSALYFCASSVGTPLSYEQYFGPGTRLTVT.

This chain links TRBV7-9 with TRBJ1-6, with 7 positions matching TRBD1. The germline V gene has CDR1 SEHNR and CDR2 FQNEAQ (reference sequence). Unmatched junction bases numbered 1, after V lost 1 base and J lost 7 bases. The length of the CDR3 is 14 residues. The CDR3 loop reads CASSLEGANSPLHF. Written as DNA, the CDR3 is TGTGCCAGCAGCTTAGAGGGGGCAAATTCACCCCTCCACTTT.

The chain carries TRBV6-1 and TRBJ1-5, with D hard to call. The V end lost 6 bases, the J end lost 0 bases, and 9 bases lay between the germline ends. The CDR3 spans 14 residues. Germline V CDR1 and CDR2: MNHNS, SASEGT. CDR3 in amino acids: CASSDRGSNQPQHF. The CDR3 nucleotides are TGTGCCAGCAGCGACCGGGGTAGCAATCAGCCCCAGCATTTT.

The chain couples TRBV2 to TRBJ1-2; D ambiguous. V gave up 2 bases and J gave up 0 bases, with 16 bases separating them. From germline, CDR1 is SNHLY and CDR2 FYNNEI. CDR3 length: 17 amino acids. This chain's CDR3 is CASSENGSQPPNYGYTF. In DNA, the CDR3 is TGTGCCAGCAGTGAAAATGGGAGCCAGCCCCCTAACTATGGCTACACCTTC.

The genes are TRBV4-1 and TRBJ2-2, with TRBD2 as a possible D gene (5 bases). The CDR3 consists of 15 residues. Trimming stripped 4 bases from V and 5 bases from J, with 14 bases between. Germline assignment: CDR1 MGHRA and CDR2 YSYEKL. The DNA of the CDR3 is TGCGCCAGCAGCCGACAAGAAAGAGGGACCGGGGAGCTGTTTTTT. It is translated as CASSRQERGTGELFF.

The chain joins TRBV30 to TRBJ2-7, with 10 nucleotides matching TRBD1. Trimming removed 0 bases from V and 1 base from J; junction bases left unmatched: 6. This CDR3 comprises 16 residues. Germline CDR1 GTSNPN, CDR2 SVGIG (reference sequence). DNA for the CDR3: TGTGCCTGGAGTGTAACGGGACAGGGGATTTCCTACGAGCAGTACTTC. Amino acid sequence: CAWSVTGQGISYEQYF.

The chain links TRBV18 to TRBJ2-1; weak D call: TRBD2 (5 bases). Trimming shortened V by 1 base and J by 3 bases, and 10 bases separated the two germline ends. The CDR3 has 15 amino acids. The germline CDR1 and CDR2 sequences are KGHSH and LQKENI. This CDR3 is CASSPRSGVYNEQFF. The CDR3 bases are TGTGCCAGCTCACCACGATCCGGGGTCTACAATGAGCAGTTCTTC.

The chain is built from TRBV6-1 and TRBJ2-3; 7 bases map to TRBD2. The V and J ends lost 3 bases and 0 bases, in that order; junction bases with no gene match: 6. The CDR3 runs to 16 residues. CDR1 and CDR2 from the germline V gene are MNHNS and SASEGT. CDR3 coding DNA: TGTGCCAGCAGTGAGTGGCGGGGGACTAGCACAGATACGCAGTATTTT. The encoded protein is CASSEWRGTSTDTQYF.

The chain is built from TRBV4-3 and TRBJ2-7; D is ambiguous. V shed 0 bases and J shed 4 bases, with 13 bases lying between them. This CDR3 spans 15 amino acids. Germline V gene sequence: CDR1 LGHNA, CDR2 YSLEER. DNA for the CDR3: TGCGCCAGCAGCCAAGATAGAGTGGGCCAGTACGAGCAGTACTTC. As protein: CASSQDRVGQYEQYF.

The chain employs TRBV7-9 and TRBJ2-5; 8 positions match TRBD1. J lost 1 base, V lost 3 bases, and 4 bases had no gene match. The V gene's germline CDR1 is SEHNR and CDR2 FQNEAQ (reference sequence). The CDR3 consists of 15 residues. CDR3 nucleotides: TGTGCCAGCAGCTTGACTGGGACAGGCCAAGAGACCCAGTACTTC. Translated: CASSLTGTGQETQYF.